A selection of T cell receptor beta chains follows, all from one sample in a study of T-cell memory formation after mild COVID-19. A single record per CDR3 protein comes from TCRdb applying MiXCR to the 5' RACE reads. The sample holds 430,000 or so distinct CDR3 sequences, roughly 25% seen once. Sequenced: PBMCs or a T cell subset sorted from them (not recorded which). These receptor sequences come from an adult woman who had mild COVID-19 (a few samples of this study predate the infection). Cell type and time point are not known. CDR3s include the opening cysteine and the closing phenylalanine or tryptophan. A D gene is named only where the DNA matches it firmly. Clone size is given for some rows only: seen once, a few or many times, or a class if the clone is expanded.

size	D	V	J	CDR3	DNA
-	TRBD1	TRBV27	TRBJ2-2	CASRDRGRAGTGELFF	TGTGCCAGCAGGGACAGGGGAAGGGCTGGGACCGGGGAGCTGTTTTTT
-	-	TRBV7-2	TRBJ2-7	CASSLALTGEQYF	TGTGCCAGCAGCTTAGCGCTGACGGGGGAGCAGTACTTC
few	-	TRBV6-2/TRBV6-3	TRBJ1-5	CASRSTQDGPNQPQHF	TGTGCCAGCAGATCAACTCAGGATGGCCCCAATCAGCCCCAGCATTTT
few	-	TRBV10-2	TRBJ2-6	CASGANVLTF	TGCGCCAGCGGGGCCAACGTCCTGACTTTC
-	-	TRBV5-6	TRBJ2-5	CASSLGTQEETQYF	TGTGCCAGCAGCTTGGGCACTCAAGAAGAGACCCAGTACTTC
once	-	TRBV25-1	TRBJ1-2	CASSEFEANYGYTF	TGTGCCAGCAGTGAATTTGAAGCAAACTATGGCTACACCTTC
few	-	TRBV16	TRBJ1-1	CASSQNNPNTEAFF	TGTGCCAGCAGCCAAAATAACCCGAACACTGAAGCTTTCTTT
few	-	TRBV29-1	TRBJ2-7	CSVEVRAHGYEQYF	TGCAGCGTTGAAGTAAGGGCTCACGGCTACGAGCAGTACTTC
-	-	TRBV29-1	TRBJ1-2	CSVEAFGRGYGYTF	TGCAGCGTTGAAGCTTTCGGCAGGGGATATGGCTACACCTTC
-	-	TRBV2	TRBJ2-7	CASSEQGEGYEQYF	TGTGCCAGCAGTGAGCAGGGCGAAGGGTACGAGCAGTACTTC
-	-	TRBV4-3	TRBJ2-2	CASSQDNWSGELFF	TGCGCCAGCAGCCAAGATAATTGGAGCGGGGAGCTGTTTTTT
few	-	TRBV13	TRBJ2-5	CASSPAGAGVSGETQYF	TGTGCCAGCAGCCCAGCCGGGGCAGGGGTGAGTGGAGAGACCCAGTACTTC
-	TRBD1	TRBV7-6	TRBJ2-2	CASSLPGTAKGELFF	TGTGCCAGCAGCCTACCCGGGACAGCTAAGGGGGAGCTGTTTTTT
-	-	TRBV4-3	TRBJ2-1	CASSQPPDREQFF	TGCGCCAGCAGCCAGCCACCCGACAGAGAGCAGTTCTTC
few	-	TRBV5-1	TRBJ2-1	CASSLVAGSYNEQFF	TGCGCCAGCAGCTTGGTGGCGGGTTCCTACAATGAGCAGTTCTTC
-	-	TRBV20-1	TRBJ1-5	CSARDPGSNQPQHF	TGCAGTGCTAGAGATCCAGGTAGCAATCAGCCCCAGCATTTT
-	-	TRBV5-1	TRBJ1-4	CASSLDGRPLNEKLFF	TGCGCCAGCAGCTTGGACGGACGTCCCCTTAATGAAAAACTGTTTTTT
once	-	TRBV4-3	TRBJ2-2	CASSPSPYYGKAGELFF	TGCGCCAGCAGCCCAAGCCCCTATTACGGGAAGGCCGGGGAGCTGTTTTTT
-	-	TRBV7-8	TRBJ2-5	CASSLAGTRQETQYF	TGTGCCAGCAGCTTAGCCGGGACCCGCCAAGAGACCCAGTACTTC
-	TRBD2	TRBV7-2	TRBJ2-3	CASSLVASGRTDTQYF	TGTGCCAGCAGCTTAGTGGCTAGCGGGCGCACAGATACGCAGTATTTT
-	-	TRBV7-6	TRBJ2-5	CASSLIGAGETQYF	TGTGCCAGCAGCTTAATCGGGGCAGGGGAGACCCAGTACTTC
-	-	TRBV5-1	TRBJ1-2	CASSLEAGRGYTF	TGCGCCAGCAGCTTAGAGGCAGGGAGAGGCTACACCTTC
few	TRBD1	TRBV20-1	TRBJ1-1	CSARPGQGNTEAFF	TGCAGTGCGAGGCCGGGACAGGGGAACACTGAAGCTTTCTTT
-	-	TRBV7-2	TRBJ1-4	CASSLQDEKLFF	TGTGCCAGCAGCTTACAAGATGAAAAACTGTTTTTT
-	TRBD2	TRBV9	TRBJ2-2	CASSVAGLAEAGELFF	TGTGCCAGCAGCGTAGCGGGACTAGCGGAGGCCGGGGAGCTGTTTTTT
many	-	TRBV20-1	TRBJ2-1	CSASVLLGSGEQFF	TGCAGTGCTAGTGTACTCCTGGGGTCAGGCGAGCAGTTCTTC
-	-	TRBV5-6	TRBJ2-7	CASTTTVWLDDEQYF	TGTGCCAGCACCACCACCGTTTGGTTGGATGACGAGCAGTACTTC